Shown below are 22 T cell receptor beta chains from a single sample sequenced in a study of post-analysis software for immune sequencing data. Overall study findings and caveats: Controls had lower frequencies than patients of five or six TRBV segments, which included TRBV5-6, TRBV5-1 and TRBV20-1.

The authors incorporated unique molecular identifiers into the TCR beta cDNA libraries. TCRdb re-analysed the PCR reads in MiXCR, keeping a single row per CDR3 protein. In the table there are hundreds of thousands of distinct CDR3 sequences, approximately 30% of which are singletons. No antigen is known for these receptors. Sequenced material: blood. Source of these receptors: a girl between 10 and 17 years old with multiple sclerosis.

V and J are TRBV3-1 and TRBJ2-1, with 8 bases identical to TRBD2. Trimming at V came to 4 bases and at J to 4 bases, leaving 9 bases not matched to a gene. The germline CDR1 and CDR2 sequences are LGHDT and YNNKEL (reference sequence). CDR3 length: 16 residues. CDR3 residues: CASSRPRASGYNEQFF. In DNA, the CDR3 is TGTGCCAGCAGCCGCCCGAGGGCTAGCGGGTACAATGAGCAGTTCTTC.

This clonotype was recorded many times. This rearrangement joins TRBV3-1 to TRBJ1-6, with a tentative D call TRBD1 (5 bases). The CDR3 consists of 14 residues. Germline assignment: CDR1 LGHDT and CDR2 YNNKEL (reference sequence). The ends were cut back, 0 bases at V and 13 bases at J, with 13 bases in the middle. CDR3 bases: TGTGCCAGCAGCCAAGAATGGACACGTGAGCCCCTCCACTTT. This encodes CASSQEWTREPLHF.

The rearrangement uses TRBV2 and TRBJ2-1, with no clear D. Germline V gene data show CDR1 as SNHLY and CDR2 as FYNNEI. V shed 3 bases and J shed 12 bases, with 24 bases lying between them. This CDR3 region has 16 residues. CDR3: CASSEIGFGNPSWQFF. In DNA form, the CDR3 reads TGTGCCAGCAGTGAGATCGGGTTCGGAAACCCCTCATGGCAGTTCTTC.

This clonotype was detected ten times or more. The V gene is TRBV6-5, the J gene TRBJ2-4; D may correspond to TRBD1 or TRBD2 (5 bases each). This CDR3 has 13 amino acids. V shed 7 bases and J shed 5 bases, with 12 bases lying between them. Per the germline V gene, CDR1 is MNHEY and CDR2 is SVGAGI. CDR3 bases: TGTGCCAGCATCGGGGCAGTCGAAAACATTCAGTACTTC. Protein sequence: CASIGAVENIQYF.

V gene TRBV6-6 combines with J gene TRBJ2-5; 9 bases are shared with TRBD1. This CDR3 is 16 amino acids long. The junction had 8 bases not matched to a gene; V was cut back by 6 bases and J by 0 bases. CDR1 is MNHNY and CDR2 is SVGAGI in the germline V gene (reference sequence). The CDR3 nucleotides are TGTGCCAGCAGAACGACCGGGACAGGGTACCAAGAGACCCAGTACTTC. Protein: CASRTTGTGYQETQYF.

A few counts support this clonotype. The chain joins TRBV12-3 or TRBV12-4 to TRBJ1-5; TRBD1 aligns across 12 bases. J lost 9 bases, V lost 7 bases, and 10 bases had no gene match. This CDR3 has 15 amino acids. For the CDR3, the DNA is TGTGCCAGCACGACTCCCGGGGACAGGGGGCGGCCCCAGCATTTT. Amino acids: CASTTPGDRGRPQHF.

The rearrangement links TRBV7-9 to TRBJ1-5, with D maybe TRBD1 (6 bases). The CDR3 sequence is 12 residues long. Trimming took 1 base from V and 9 from J, leaving 7 bases between them. Germline V gene data show CDR1 as SEHNR and CDR2 as FQNEAQ (reference sequence). The CDR3 sequence: CASSLVGGPQHF. For the CDR3, the DNA is TGTGCCAGCAGCTTAGTAGGGGGGCCCCAGCATTTT. Variable domain in full (rest from reference TRBV7-9 and TRBJ1-5): DTGVSQNPRHKITKRGQNVTFRCDPISEHNRLYWYRQTLGQGPEFLTYFQNEAQLEKSRLLSDRFSAERPKGSFSTLEIQRTEQGDSAMYLCASSLVGGPQHFGDGTRLSIL.

This clonotype occurred a few times. The rearrangement uses TRBV4-2 and TRBJ2-1, with D maybe TRBD2 (5 bases). The CDR3 runs to 14 residues. Germline CDR1 reads LGHNA; CDR2 reads YNFKEQ. Trimming left V 0 bases short and J 4 bases short, with 7 bases between. The CDR3 loop reads CASSQEEGYNEQFF. As DNA, the CDR3 is TGTGCCAGCAGCCAAGAAGAGGGATACAATGAGCAGTTCTTC.

The chain joins TRBV12-3 or TRBV12-4 to TRBJ1-2, with D uncertain. The CDR3 totals 14 residues. Trimming shortened V by 6 bases and J by 0 bases, and 11 bases separated the two germline ends. CDR3 sequence: CASSTRATNYGYTF. In nucleotides, the CDR3 is TGTGCCAGCAGCACGAGGGCTACTAACTATGGCTACACCTTC.

This clonotype was detected only a few times. V gene TRBV6-1 combines with J gene TRBJ1-5; the D gene is possibly TRBD1 (6 bases). The CDR3 runs 17 residues. V gave up 2 bases and J gave up 2 bases, with 16 bases separating them. Germline CDR1 is MNHNS and CDR2 is SASEGT. The chain's CDR3 is CASSELPGARGNQPQHF. CDR3 DNA: TGTGCCAGCAGTGAATTGCCAGGGGCCAGGGGCAATCAGCCCCAGCATTTT.

Only a few counts were recorded for this clonotype. The rearrangement uses TRBV29-1 and TRBJ2-7; D could derive from TRBD1 or TRBD2 (7 bases each). This CDR3 region has 14 residues. Germline V gene data show CDR1 as SQVTM and CDR2 as ANQGSEA. Trimming cost V 6 bases and J 2 bases, with 17 bases left between them. The chain's CDR3 is CSVGGGSGTYEQYF. CDR3 DNA: TGCAGCGTGGGAGGGGGCAGTGGAACCTACGAGCAGTACTTC.

This clonotype occurred a few times. This chain joins TRBV20-1 and TRBJ2-3; 8 positions match TRBD2. V was pared by 3 bases and J by 8 bases, with 4 bases of the junction left unmatched. This CDR3 spans 12 amino acids. CDR1 and CDR2 (germline): DFQATT, SNEGSKA (reference sequence). CDR3 bases: TGCAGTGCTAGCCGGGAGGGGGGTACGCAGTATTTT. It codes for CSASREGGTQYF.

This rearrangement joins TRBV29-1 to TRBJ1-2, with 10 bases identical to TRBD1. Trimming removed 7 bases from V and 7 bases from J; junction bases left unmatched: 3. In germline, CDR1 is SQVTM, CDR2 ANQGSEA. The length of the CDR3 is 11 residues. The CDR3 loop reads CSDDRGPGYTF. The CDR3 DNA reads TGCAGCGACGACAGGGGGCCTGGCTACACCTTC.

J is TRBJ2-3 and V is TRBV29-1, with TRBD1 matching over 8 bases. Germline V gene data show CDR1 as SQVTM and CDR2 as ANQGSEA. Trimming cost V 7 bases and J 3 bases; bases outside gene matches: 3. There are 12 residues in the CDR3. The CDR3 here is CSGDRRTDTQYF. The CDR3 DNA sequence: TGCAGCGGGGACAGGAGGACAGATACGCAGTATTTT.

V is TRBV4-1 and J is TRBJ1-5; 8 positions agree with TRBD1. The CDR3 extends over 16 amino acids. The ends lost 0 bases at V and 3 bases at J; junction bases unmatched: 4. The germline CDR1 and CDR2 sequences are MGHRA and YSYEKL. CDR3 in amino acids: CASSQDQDRDNQPQHF. CDR3 nucleotide sequence: TGCGCCAGCAGCCAAGATCAGGACAGGGACAATCAGCCCCAGCATTTT.

The gene calls are TRBV7-2 and TRBJ1-2, with no clear D. Germline loops: CDR1 SGHTA, CDR2 FQGNSA. The V and J ends lost 2 bases and 4 bases respectively, with 14 bases between them. CDR3 length: 15 residues. This CDR3 is CASSLSSDLGYGYTF. In DNA, the CDR3 is TGTGCCAGCAGCTTATCCTCAGATTTAGGCTATGGCTACACCTTC.

The chain employs TRBV13 and TRBJ2-5; D call uncertain. The CDR3 sequence is 15 residues long. V was shortened by 5 bases and J by 5 bases, with 18 bases between the two germline ends. Germline values: CDR1 PRHDT, CDR2 FYEKMQ (reference sequence). As DNA, the CDR3 is TGTGCCAGCAGCGCTCCGTGGCCCGGTGGGGAGACCCAGTACTTC. Encoded protein: CASSAPWPGGETQYF. The variable domain in full, with the rest retrieved from reference TRBV13 and TRBJ2-5, is AAGVIQSPRHLIKEKRETATLKCYPIPRHDTVYWYQQGPGQDPQFLISFYEKMQSDKGSIPDRFSAQQFSDYHSELNMSSLELGDSALYFCASSAPWPGGETQYFGPGTRLLVL.

This sequence joins TRBV6-2 or TRBV6-3 and TRBJ2-1; D is unresolved. V was clipped by 0 bases and J by 0 bases, with 12 bases between them. This CDR3 comprises 17 residues. CDR1 and CDR2 from the germline V gene are MNHEY and SVGEGT. CDR3 nucleotide sequence: TGTGCCAGCAGTTACTCGAAAGACCCCAGCTCCTACAATGAGCAGTTCTTC. It specifies CASSYSKDPSSYNEQFF.

This clonotype was found a few times. The genes are TRBV12-3 or TRBV12-4 and TRBJ2-1, with a weak D call TRBD2 (6 bases). The CDR3 is made up of 14 amino acids. V lost 6 bases and J lost 10, with 19 bases in between. In nucleotides, the CDR3 is TGTGCCAGCAGGGCTGCGGGACTCCCTGCCGAGCAGTTCTTC. This codes for CASRAAGLPAEQFF.

This chain connects TRBV5-6 to TRBJ1-5, with 8 bases identical to TRBD1. The CDR3 is 16 residues long. Germline lookup yields CDR1 SGHDT and CDR2 YYEEEE. V was clipped by 2 bases and J by 6 bases; unmatched bases: 10. The DNA for the CDR3 is TGTGCCAGCAGCTTAACAGGGGGGCGACTCGGTCAGCCCCAGCATTTT. Translation gives CASSLTGGRLGQPQHF.

A note on this clonotype: One end of the junction does not line up with germline, which may come from a read error. The CDR3 spells CAGSPVPGAQYF. The CDR3 coding sequence is TGTGCCGGCAGCCCCGTCCCGGGGGCGCAGTATTTT. This chain links TRBV7-8 with TRBJ2-3, with D maybe TRBD2 (6 bases). CDR3 length: 12 amino acids. Germline-derived CDR1 and CDR2 are SGHVS and FQNEAQ.

This clonotype came up a few times. J is TRBJ1-5 and V is TRBV4-3, with TRBD1 matching over 7 bases. With 4 bases clipped from V and 7 bases from J, the junction kept 10 bases outside the gene matches. This CDR3 is built from 15 residues. Germline values: CDR1 LGHNA, CDR2 YSLEER. CDR3 DNA: TGCGCCAGCAGCCCGGGCAGGGGGATAAACCAGCCCCAGCATTTT. This translates into CASSPGRGINQPQHF.